This entry features one T cell receptor beta chain sequence. Its antigen is undetermined. The record originates from a study of post-analysis software for immune sequencing data. Study findings and constraints: TRBV5-6, TRBV5-1 and TRBV20-1 were among a handful of TRBV segments more frequent in patients than controls.

The library was made from cDNA and included unique molecular identifiers. Via MiXCR, TCRdb re-called the PCR reads, giving one row per CDR3 protein. The table has around 200,000 distinct CDR3 sequences, 25% to 35% seen once; the top ten hold around 3.7%. This CDR3 comprises 16 residues. Germline assignment: CDR1 MDHEN and CDR2 SYDVKM. Trimming cost V 6 bases and J 2 bases; bases outside gene matches: 9. This sequence was found in a girl aged 2-17 years with multiple sclerosis. Sequenced material: blood. This chain links TRBV28 with TRBJ2-1, with 8 bases that match TRBD2. The CDR3 here is CASSLHTSGPYNEQFF. The DNA of the CDR3 is TGTGCCAGCAGCCTCCACACTAGCGGACCCTACAATGAGCAGTTCTTC. Full variable domain (missing parts from reference TRBV28 and TRBJ2-1): DVKVTQSSRYLVKRTGEKVFLECVQDMDHENMFWYRQDPGLGLRLIYFSYDVKMKEKGDIPEGYSVSREKKERFSLILESASTNQTSMYLCASSLHTSGPYNEQFFGPGTRLTVL.